The next 10 T cell receptor beta chains were all read from a single sample in a study of cytomegalovirus exposure and HLA in healthy donors (dated by TCRdb to 2017 to 2019). To prepare the library, the immunoSEQ multiplex PCR assay was applied. The multiplex PCR relied on a mix of 60 forward primers for TCR Vbeta segments and 13 reverse primers for TCR Jbeta segments. TCRdb's version of the immuneACCESS table is confined to in-frame rearrangements and falls short of the full clone set. An unresolved V gene accounts for under half of the shortfall where checked; the remainder is of unknown origin. The sample table shows under 200,000 clones, and roughly an eighth are seen once. More than 7% of the sample is held by the ten biggest clonotypes. Sequencing used PBMCs. The receptors were sampled from a man aged 50 to 60 in good health and CMV-seropositive.

This clone was found a few times. This chain connects TRBV20-1 to TRBJ1-5; D possibly corresponds to TRBD1 (5 bases). CDR1 is DFQATT and CDR2 is SNEGSKA in the germline V gene (reference sequence). The CDR3 covers 10 residues. Trimming left V 6 bases short and J 6 bases short, with 6 bases between. The CDR3 spells CSAGGQPQHF. DNA of the CDR3: TGCAGTGCCGGGGGTCAGCCCCAGCATTTT.

This clone has only a few counts. The V and J genes are TRBV15 and TRBJ2-2; D possibly corresponds to TRBD1 (5 bases). V lost 4 bases and J 3 bases, leaving 15 bases between the germline ends. The CDR3 totals 16 residues. CDR1 is LNHNV and CDR2 is YYDKDF in the germline V gene (reference sequence). The CDR3 loop is CATSTTQGVHTGELFF. The DNA of the CDR3 is TGTGCCACCAGCACTACTCAGGGTGTGCACACCGGGGAGCTGTTTTTT.

The V and J genes are TRBV7-2 and TRBJ2-1, with 10 bases identical to TRBD2. The CDR3 consists of 15 residues. Germline loops: CDR1 SGHTA, CDR2 FQGNSA. The V and J ends lost 4 bases and 4 bases, in that order; junction bases with no gene match: 4. CDR3 nucleotides: TGTGCCAGCAGCTCGAGCGGGGGGGCGTACAATGAGCAGTTCTTC. Amino acids: CASSSSGGAYNEQFF. The entire variable domain, with the rest obtained from reference TRBV7-2 and TRBJ2-1, is as follows: GAGVSQSPSNKVTEKGKDVELRCDPISGHTALYWYRQSLGQGLEFLIYFQGNSAPDKSGLPSDRFSAERTGGSVSTLTIQRTQQEDSAVYLCASSSSGGAYNEQFFGPGTRLTVL.

This clone was detected a few times. The chain couples TRBV4-1 to TRBJ1-2, with 7 bases aligning to TRBD1. V lost 3 bases, J lost 7 bases, and 2 bases stayed unmatched. This CDR3 comprises 12 residues. Germline loops: CDR1 MGHRA, CDR2 YSYEKL. In nucleotides, the CDR3 is TGCGCCAGCAGCCACCCAGGGGGTGGCTACACCTTC. Translation gives CASSHPGGGYTF.

This clone was detected only a few times. J is TRBJ2-3 and V is TRBV6-5; unclear D gene. Per the germline V gene, CDR1 is MNHEY and CDR2 is SVGAGI. Trimming left V 2 bases short and J 8 bases short, with 14 bases between. This CDR3 has 14 amino acids. The CDR3 is CASSYAGRIGTQYF. The CDR3 DNA reads TGTGCCAGCAGTTACGCTGGCAGGATTGGTACGCAGTATTTT.

This chain links TRBV7-2 with TRBJ2-3; D not resolved. The CDR3 runs to 14 residues. Between the trimmed V and J ends, which lost 3 bases and 3 bases, there was a span of 10 bases. CDR1 and CDR2 from the germline V gene are SGHTA and FQGNSA. The CDR3 protein is CASSFMSMTDTQYF. CDR3 coding DNA: TGTGCCAGCAGCTTTATGAGTATGACAGATACGCAGTATTTT.

The chain couples TRBV28 to TRBJ2-3, with D hard to call. Germline CDR1 and CDR2: MDHEN and SYDVKM. The CDR3 is 15 amino acids. V was trimmed by 3 bases and J by 0 bases, leaving 10 bases between them. CDR3: CASSFYSRSTDTQYF. CDR3 in DNA: TGTGCCAGCAGTTTTTACAGCCGTAGCACAGATACGCAGTATTTT.

The gene calls are TRBV10-3 and TRBJ2-5, with TRBD1 matching over 10 bases. This CDR3 has 15 amino acids. Germline CDR1 is ENHRY and CDR2 is SYGVKD. The J segment lost 4 bases and the V segment lost 4 bases, leaving 6 bases of the junction unmatched. As DNA, the CDR3 is TGTGCCATCAGTGTAAGACAGGGGGCCGGAGAGACCCAGTACTTC. It codes for CAISVRQGAGETQYF.

This clone was observed a handful of times. The chain couples TRBV7-2 to TRBJ1-1, with D maybe TRBD1 (6 bases). V shed 4 bases and J shed 1 base, with 10 bases lying between them. Germline V CDR1 and CDR2: SGHTA, FQGNSA. The CDR3 is made up of 14 amino acids. The CDR3 DNA reads TGTGCCAGCAGCTCCTGGACAGCGAACACTGAAGCTTTCTTT. The encoded protein is CASSSWTANTEAFF.

This clone turned up a few times. This chain uses TRBV6-5 with TRBJ2-5; possible D gene TRBD2, 6 bases. Germline V gene sequence: CDR1 MNHEY, CDR2 SVGAGI. This CDR3 is built from 15 residues. V dropped 2 bases and J dropped 2 bases, with 12 bases sitting between them. CDR3 sequence: CASSYGGGDQETQYF. Here the CDR3 DNA reads TGTGCCAGCAGTTACGGTGGCGGGGATCAAGAGACCCAGTACTTC.